This T cell receptor beta chain came from a study of PD-1 blockade in mismatch repair-deficient tumors. Study outcomes and limitations: Approximately 130 unique blood TCRs came from expansion to three of seven peptides. After pembrolizumab, tumor-resident clones rose rapidly, then generally contracted before radiologic responses.

Time point of the sample: approximately ten-day in vitro stimulation with candidate neoantigen peptide 6. TCR sequencing covered three patients who responded to pembrolizumab. A roughly ten-day in vitro culture was run per each of fewer than ten reactive peptides. Assay: immunoSEQ multiplex PCR; the TCRdb copy retains only in-frame clones and omits some. The sample yields some 14,000 clones, more than 85% seen once. Notes on this clone: Its target is not known.

Trimming took off 0 bases at V and 1 base at J, with 1 base between the two ends. Germline V gene data show CDR1 as KGHSH and CDR2 as LQKENI. The CDR3 covers 13 residues. The TCR was taken from an adult with mismatch repair-deficient cancer. The genes are TRBV18 and TRBJ2-4; no clear D. Here the sequenced sample was cells cultured in vitro, taken from a patient treated with pembrolizumab. CDR3 DNA: TGTGCCAGCTCACCACCCGCCAAAAACATTCAGTACTTC. As protein: CASSPPAKNIQYF.